This TCR beta chain is drawn from a study of blood T cell repertoires in COVID-19. As for the study in general: Whether acute or convalescent, the COVID-19 samples came from the United States, Italy and Spain. T cells, B-cell-depleted T cells, or PBMCs supplied cDNA or gDNA.

After removal of 3 bases from V and 0 bases from J, the junction contained 6 bases not matched to a gene. Germline V gene sequence: CDR1 DFQATT, CDR2 SNEGSKA (reference sequence). The CDR3 extends over 15 amino acids. Patients at the Seattle site were enrolled during active infection and followed longitudinally. In the source study's methods: The assay estimated nucleated cells by amplifying reference gene primers. The data were produced by immunoSEQ multiplex PCR, yet TCRdb's version contains in-frame clones alone and is incomplete. V, J and clone size reflect that table, while D and trimming were determined from the DNA. The repertoire holds 440,000 or so clones, with around nine tenths as singletons.

The sequenced sample was peripheral blood. The chain recombines TRBV20-1 with TRBJ1-1, with TRBD1 matching 8 bases. This clonotype was obtained from a woman between 40 and 50 years old with COVID-19, enrolled during active disease. In DNA, the CDR3 is TGCAGTGCTAGTACGACAGGGGCGATGAACACTGAAGCTTTCTTT. Amino acids: CSASTTGAMNTEAFF.